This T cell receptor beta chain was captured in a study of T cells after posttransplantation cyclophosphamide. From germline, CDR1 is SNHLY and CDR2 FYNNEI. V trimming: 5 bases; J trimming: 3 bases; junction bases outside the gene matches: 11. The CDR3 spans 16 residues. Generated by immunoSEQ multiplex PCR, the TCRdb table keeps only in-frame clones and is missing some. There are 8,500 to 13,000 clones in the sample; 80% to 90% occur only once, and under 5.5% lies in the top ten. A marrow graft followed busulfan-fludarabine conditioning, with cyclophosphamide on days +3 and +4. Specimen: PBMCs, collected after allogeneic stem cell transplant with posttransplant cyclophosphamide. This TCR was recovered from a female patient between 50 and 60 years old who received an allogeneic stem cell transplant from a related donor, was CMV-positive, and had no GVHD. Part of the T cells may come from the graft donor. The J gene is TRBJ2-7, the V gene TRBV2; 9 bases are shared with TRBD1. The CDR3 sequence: CASSIGPGQGSYEQYF. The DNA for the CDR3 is TGTGCCAGCAGTATAGGACCGGGACAGGGAAGCTACGAGCAGTACTTC.